This T cell receptor (beta chain) emerged from a study of blood T cell repertoires in COVID-19. Study-level background: Sites in the United States, Italy and Spain provided acute and convalescent COVID-19 samples.

The participants were between about 18 and 100 years old and came from fewer than 25 US areas. Cohort allocation depended upon clinical history that participants reported. TCRdb's copy holds only in-frame clones and misses some; the assay was immunoSEQ multiplex PCR. The table shows a few hundred thousand clones, with less than 90% occurring only once. Per germline, CDR1 SGHDN and CDR2 FVKESK. The V and J ends lost 1 base and 1 base respectively, with 23 bases between them. The CDR3 has 19 residues. The receptor comes from a woman aged 45-65 years who had recovered from COVID-19. The chain carries TRBV14 and TRBJ2-7; weak D call: TRBD1 (6 bases). The sample was PBMCs or T cells enriched from blood (not recorded which). The CDR3: CASSQGSSSKQGWSYEQYF. The CDR3 DNA reads TGTGCCAGCAGCCAAGGCTCTTCTTCAAAACAGGGATGGTCCTACGAGCAGTACTTC.